The T cell receptor (beta chain) described here comes from a study of beta chain features in type 1 diabetes. As for this clone: Its antigen is undetermined.

Expressed TCRB transcripts were sequenced because the isolated RNA had all been reverse transcribed beforehand. Mean yield for stem cell-like memory T cell samples was about a million reads. TCRdb's table, derived via immunoSEQ multiplex PCR, lists solely in-frame clones and lacks some. Among tens of thousands of clones listed, under 35% were seen once. Findings of the study overall: TCRB CDR3s were moderately but significantly shorter in Type 1 diabetes patients in all four CD4+ subsets.

Germline V lookup: CDR1 LNHDA, CDR2 SQIVND (reference sequence). V was cut by 5 bases and J by 4 bases, with 9 bases left in between. The CDR3 loop spans 14 amino acids. Sequenced: stem cell memory CD4+ T cells from blood. The TCR originated in a woman aged 18-30 years in good health. The rearrangement links TRBV19 to TRBJ2-6, with D possibly being TRBD1 (5 bases). CDR3 bases: TGTGCCAGTAGTCCAGGGCCCGGGGCCAACGTCCTGACTTTC. Its translation is CASSPGPGANVLTF.